This T cell receptor beta chain stems from a study of Ad26.COV2.S vaccination and SARS-CoV-2 variants. TCRdb's copy holds only in-frame clones and misses some; the assay was immunoSEQ multiplex PCR. The data hold 200,000 to 300,000 clones, with approximately 87% observed a single time. Treatment given: roughly 18 received Ad26.COV2.S at low or high dose, single or two shots; several received placebo; per-sample allocation not given. Repertoires come from day 63 after the first vaccine or placebo injection. Boston hosted the donor, who was an adult aged 18-55 years. The CDR3 totals 15 residues. Trimming pared 1 base from V and 6 bases from J, leaving 16 bases between. Germline CDR1 reads SGHVS; CDR2 reads FNYEAQ.

V gene TRBV7-6 combines with J gene TRBJ2-7; the D gene could be TRBD1 or TRBD2 (5 bases each). This receptor was obtained from a person aged 18 to 59 who received the Ad26.COV2.S COVID-19 vaccine or a placebo. Material: peripheral blood, obtained in a trial of Ad26.COV2.S vaccine versus placebo. The CDR3 sequence is CASSLGEEGTSEQYF. CDR3 coding DNA: TGTGCCAGCAGCTTAGGCGAAGAGGGGACGAGCGAGCAGTACTTC.